One and the same sample provided the 29 T cell receptor beta chains below, sequenced in a study of siplizumab effects on memory and regulatory T cells. TCRdb's table, derived via immunoSEQ multiplex PCR, lists solely in-frame clones and lacks some. The top ten clones hold 0.55% to 0.8% of a sample with some 110,000 clones, 93% of them seen once. Specimen: Tregs sorted from blood. These receptor sequences come from a human donor in good health.

This clone was seen a single time. As DNA, the CDR3 is TGCGCCAGCAGCTTGGACAGCACTGAAGCTTTCTTT. Translating it yields CASSLDSTEAFF. The chain has TRBV5-1 and TRBJ1-1; D gene ambiguous. Per germline, CDR1 SGHRS and CDR2 YFSETQ. This CDR3 region has 12 residues. V was cut by 0 bases and J by 4 bases, with 4 bases left in between.

Only one count was recorded for this clone. The chain combines TRBV6-5 with TRBJ1-2; 7 bases match TRBD1. In germline, CDR1 is MNHEY, CDR2 SVGAGI. CDR3 length: 15 residues. Unmatched junction bases numbered 12, after V lost 7 bases and J lost 4 bases. The CDR3 DNA reads as TGTGCCAGCACTAACCGACAGGGAAGGGGCTATGGCTACACCTTC. Its translation is CASTNRQGRGYGYTF.

The gene calls are TRBV7-2 and TRBJ2-7; D is uncertain. The V gene's germline CDR1 is SGHTA and CDR2 FQGNSA. This CDR3 has 12 amino acids. V dropped 5 bases and J dropped 7 bases, with 12 bases sitting between them. The CDR3 sequence is CASSPLGFEQYF. CDR3 nucleotides: TGTGCCAGCAGCCCCCTGGGGTTTGAGCAGTACTTC.

The genes are TRBV30 and TRBJ1-2; D remains unclear. Germline CDR1 and CDR2: GTSNPN and SVGIG (reference sequence). The CDR3 runs to 10 residues. The V end lost 5 bases, the J end lost 8 bases, and 9 bases lay between the germline ends. This chain's CDR3 is CAWGYQGYTF. CDR3 in DNA: TGTGCCTGGGGTTATCAAGGCTACACCTTC.

The chain recombines TRBV6-5 with TRBJ1-2; 11 bases are a match to TRBD1. The CDR3 sequence is 15 residues long. V gave up 2 bases and J gave up 4 bases; unmatched junction bases: 3. CDR1 MNHEY and CDR2 SVGAGI come from the germline V gene. The CDR3 bases are TGTGCCAGCAGTTACCGGACAGGGGGCGGCTATGGCTACACCTTC. Translation gives CASSYRTGGGYGYTF.

The V gene is TRBV29-1, the J gene TRBJ1-1; D remains unclear. Germline CDR1 and CDR2: SQVTM and ANQGSEA. The CDR3 is 11 amino acids. Trimming cost V 7 bases and J 1 base, with 7 bases left between them. The CDR3 DNA reads TGCAGCGCTTACACGAACACTGAAGCTTTCTTT. Residues: CSAYTNTEAFF.

V is TRBV5-1 and J is TRBJ2-3; TRBD1 is a possible D gene (5 bases). CDR1 is SGHRS and CDR2 is YFSETQ in the germline V gene. This CDR3 region has 13 residues. With 5 bases removed from V and 2 bases from J, the gap between germline ends came to 9 bases. The CDR3 here is CASRSDNTDTQYF. CDR3 in DNA: TGCGCCAGCAGATCGGACAACACAGATACGCAGTATTTT.

This chain links TRBV4-1 with TRBJ1-3, with no clear D. The V end lost 1 base, the J end lost 2 bases, and 6 bases lay between the germline ends. The CDR3 extends over 14 amino acids. From germline, CDR1 is MGHRA and CDR2 YSYEKL. CDR3 bases: TGCGCCAGCAGCCAAGCAGAGGCTGGAAACACCATATATTTT. Translating gives CASSQAEAGNTIYF.

The chain uses TRBV13 and TRBJ2-3; D is undetermined. In germline, CDR1 is PRHDT, CDR2 FYEKMQ (reference sequence). Trimming left V 4 bases short and J 6 bases short, with 11 bases between. This CDR3 has 13 amino acids. The chain's CDR3 is CASSSVSGDTQYF. The CDR3 DNA reads TGTGCCAGCAGCTCCGTTTCTGGGGATACGCAGTATTTT. The variable domain in full, with the rest retrieved from reference TRBV13 and TRBJ2-3, is AAGVIQSPRHLIKEKRETATLKCYPIPRHDTVYWYQQGPGQDPQFLISFYEKMQSDKGSIPDRFSAQQFSDYHSELNMSSLELGDSALYFCASSSVSGDTQYFGPGTRLTVL.

The rearrangement uses TRBV5-6 and TRBJ2-5; D remains ambiguous. Germline V gene data show CDR1 as SGHDT and CDR2 as YYEEEE. The ends were cut back, 5 bases at V and 3 bases at J, with 14 bases in the middle. The CDR3 is 14 residues long. CDR3 nucleotide sequence: TGTGCCAGCAGATACACCTCCCTCAAAGAGACCCAGTACTTC. Residues: CASRYTSLKETQYF.

The CDR3 spells CASSPNNGATGELFF. The CDR3 DNA reads TGTGCCAGCAGCCCAAATAATGGAGCCACCGGGGAGCTGTTTTTT. This rearrangement joins TRBV6-5 to TRBJ2-2; D not certain. Trimming shortened V by 6 bases and J by 4 bases, and 15 bases separated the two germline ends. The germline gives CDR1 MNHEY, CDR2 SVGAGI. The CDR3 is made up of 15 amino acids.

The V gene is TRBV14, the J gene TRBJ2-6; D remains unclear. The CDR3 extends over 16 amino acids. Germline lookup yields CDR1 SGHDN and CDR2 FVKESK. V lost 3 bases, J lost 4 bases, and 13 bases lay in between. This CDR3 reads CASSQATRRGANVLTF. The CDR3 DNA reads TGTGCCAGCAGCCAGGCCACCCGCAGGGGGGCCAACGTCCTGACTTTC.

The gene calls are TRBV14 and TRBJ1-2; possible D gene TRBD1, 5 bases. This CDR3 has 13 residues. Germline loops: CDR1 SGHDN, CDR2 FVKESK. V was cut by 3 bases and J by 8 bases, with 13 bases left in between. The CDR3 region is CASSQLRGVGYTF. CDR3 nucleotides: TGTGCCAGCAGCCAGTTGCGGGGGGTAGGCTACACCTTC.

The chain recombines TRBV7-2 with TRBJ2-3; 7 bases agree with TRBD1. This CDR3 region has 14 residues. The J segment lost 11 bases and the V segment lost 0 bases, leaving 8 bases of the junction unmatched. Germline CDR1 and CDR2: SGHTA and FQGNSA. The CDR3 bases are TGTGCCAGCAGCTTAGCTGGGTGGGGGACAGAGCAGTATTTT. The encoded protein is CASSLAGWGTEQYF.

The gene calls are TRBV4-1 and TRBJ2-7; D not resolved. The germline gives CDR1 MGHRA, CDR2 YSYEKL. The ends were cut back, 4 bases at V and 4 bases at J, with 14 bases in the middle. The CDR3 runs 14 residues. CDR3: CASSLSAGGYEQYF. Here the CDR3 DNA reads TGCGCCAGCAGCCTATCTGCAGGTGGTTACGAGCAGTACTTC.

V and J are TRBV19 and TRBJ1-1, with 7 bases that match TRBD1. V lost 7 bases to trimming and J lost 5 bases; unmatched junction nucleotides: 10. Germline V lookup: CDR1 LNHDA, CDR2 SQIVND (reference sequence). The CDR3 runs 14 residues. The CDR3 DNA is TGTGCCAGTACCTCTTTAGGGGGCGCGACTGAAGCTTTCTTT. It yields the protein CASTSLGGATEAFF.

The chain uses TRBV25-1 and TRBJ1-3; the D gene is possibly TRBD1 (6 bases). Looked up from germline, CDR1 is MGHDK and CDR2 is SYGVNS. V was trimmed by 1 base and J by 4 bases, leaving 14 bases between them. The CDR3 covers 16 residues. This CDR3 is CASSEWGQFTGNTIYF. The DNA of the CDR3 is TGTGCCAGCAGTGAATGGGGACAATTTACGGGAAACACCATATATTTT.

The chain is built from TRBV18 and TRBJ1-1; D unclear. The CDR3 loop spans 13 amino acids. Per germline, CDR1 KGHSH and CDR2 LQKENI. The V end was cut by 2 bases, the J end by 1 base, with 5 bases between. The CDR3: CASSPAENTEAFF. The CDR3 bases are TGTGCCAGCTCACCAGCGGAGAACACTGAAGCTTTCTTT.

The rearrangement uses TRBV5-1 and TRBJ2-7, with D unresolved. Trimming shortened V by 3 bases and J by 3 bases, and 7 bases separated the two germline ends. Germline assignment: CDR1 SGHRS and CDR2 YFSETQ. The CDR3 is 12 residues long. The CDR3 bases are TGCGCCAGCAGCTCGACCCTCTACGAGCAGTACTTC. The encoded protein is CASSSTLYEQYF.

The chain employs TRBV4-3 and TRBJ1-5, with TRBD1 matching 7 bases. CDR3 size: 15 residues. Unmatched junction bases numbered 2, after V lost 2 bases and J lost 1 base. From germline, CDR1 is LGHNA and CDR2 YSLEER. The CDR3 bases are TGCGCCAGCAGCCAATACAGGGGAAGCAATCAGCCCCAGCATTTT. Residues: CASSQYRGSNQPQHF.

This chain connects TRBV7-3 to TRBJ2-2, with D maybe TRBD2 (5 bases). Germline-derived CDR1 and CDR2 are SGHTA and FQGTGA. Trimming pared 2 bases from V and 7 bases from J, leaving 14 bases between. The length of the CDR3 is 15 residues. As DNA, the CDR3 is TGTGCCAGCAGCTTAGAAGGGCGAGGAGGCGGGGAGCTGTTTTTT. Amino acid sequence: CASSLEGRGGGELFF.

The chain employs TRBV25-1 and TRBJ2-7; D might be TRBD2 (6 bases). The CDR3 loop spans 11 amino acids. V gave up 7 bases and J gave up 4 bases, with 8 bases separating them. CDR1 and CDR2 from the germline V gene are MGHDK and SYGVNS. The CDR3, as DNA: TGTGCCAGCAAACGGGGGTACGAGCAGTACTTC. It codes for CASKRGYEQYF.

This chain uses TRBV4-1 with TRBJ1-3; unclear D gene. Trimming stripped 0 bases from V and 0 bases from J, with 9 bases between. Germline CDR1 MGHRA, CDR2 YSYEKL. The CDR3 is 16 residues long. This CDR3 is CASSQDRRGSGNTIYF. Here the CDR3 DNA reads TGCGCCAGCAGCCAAGATCGGCGGGGCTCTGGAAACACCATATATTTT.

This clone was picked up one time. This chain uses TRBV27 with TRBJ1-4; 8 bases fit TRBD1. CDR3 length: 14 residues. With V trimmed by 8 bases and J by 6 bases, 8 bases remained unmatched. Germline V gene lookup returns CDR1 MNHEY and CDR2 SMNVEV (reference sequence). The CDR3: CASGVGTGYEKLFF. The CDR3, as DNA: TGTGCCAGCGGCGTGGGGACAGGATATGAAAAACTGTTTTTT.

This chain joins TRBV5-3 and TRBJ1-3, with D perhaps TRBD1 (6 bases). TRBV5-3 counts as an open reading frame of uncertain function. V was shortened by 1 base and J by 7 bases, with 12 bases between the two germline ends. CDR3 length: 14 residues. CDR3 sequence: CARSLKQGCNTIYF. The CDR3 DNA sequence: TGTGCCAGAAGCTTGAAACAGGGCTGTAACACCATATATTTT.

V and J are TRBV29-1 and TRBJ2-3; D is uncertain. Germline V gene sequence: CDR1 SQVTM, CDR2 ANQGSEA. The CDR3 is 12 amino acids. Trimming stripped 7 bases from V and 6 bases from J, with 14 bases between. CDR3 nucleotides: TGCAGCGGAAGGTTAGGAAGGGATACGCAGTATTTT. It encodes CSGRLGRDTQYF.

The chain carries TRBV9 and TRBJ2-1; unclear D gene. Germline lookup yields CDR1 SGDLS and CDR2 YYNGEE. The length of the CDR3 is 13 residues. The V end was cut by 3 bases, the J end by 8 bases, with 12 bases between. The CDR3 DNA follows: TGTGCCAGCAGCGCCCGGCTAGTAGATGAGCAGTTCTTC. Translated: CASSARLVDEQFF.

This rearrangement joins TRBV27 to TRBJ1-5, with 8 positions matching TRBD1. CDR1 and CDR2 from the germline V gene are MNHEY and SMNVEV (reference sequence). V lost 0 bases and J lost 6; bases outside the gene matches: 1. The length of the CDR3 is 14 residues. CDR3 in amino acids: CASSLSTGVQPQHF. The CDR3 DNA reads TGTGCCAGCAGTTTATCGACAGGGGTTCAGCCCCAGCATTTT.

The chain is built from TRBV5-1 and TRBJ2-2, with a weak D call TRBD1 (6 bases). Trimming took off 4 bases at V and 6 bases at J, with 19 bases between the two ends. Germline lookup yields CDR1 SGHRS and CDR2 YFSETQ. The CDR3 contains 16 residues. The DNA for the CDR3 is TGCGCCAGCAGCCCCTACTCGACAGGTCCCCCCGGGGAGCTGTTTTTT. Translated: CASSPYSTGPPGELFF.